These 29 T cell receptor beta chains were all obtained from the same sample, sequenced in a study of CD8 T cells in ankylosing spondylitis. TCRdb re-analysed the 5' RACE reads in MiXCR, keeping a single row per CDR3 protein. Of 250,000 to 300,000 distinct CDR3 sequences in the sample, around 19% were seen once. The specimen sequenced was blood, either unsorted or a sorted T cell fraction (not recorded which). All receptors come from a male donor with ankylosing spondylitis or in good health (not recorded which).

This clonotype was counted at least ten times. V usage is TRBV10-3 and J usage is TRBJ1-1, with D unclear. Trimming stripped 10 bases from V and 3 bases from J, with 15 bases between. CDR3 size: 13 residues. Germline lookup yields CDR1 ENHRY and CDR2 SYGVKD. The DNA of the CDR3 is TGTGCCAGCGCACGGCGCTGGGACACTGAAGCTTTCTTT. Its translation: CASARRWDTEAFF.

As for this clonotype: At one end the junction does not follow the germline gene, possibly because of a read error. V is TRBV6-1 and J is TRBJ2-1; 11 bases match TRBD2. The CDR3 has 17 residues. Germline V gives CDR1 MNHNS, CDR2 SASEGT. The CDR3 sequence is CAISQELLAGGSNEQFF. The CDR3 bases are TGTGCCATCAGTCAAGAGCTTCTAGCGGGGGGCTCAAATGAGCAGTTCTTC.

This clonotype was seen only a few times. The V call is TRBV7-2, the J call TRBJ2-3; possibly TRBD1 for D (6 bases). V lost 2 bases to trimming and J lost 1 base, with 16 bases between them. The germline gives CDR1 SGHTA, CDR2 FQGNSA. The CDR3 is 17 residues long. This CDR3 is CASSLLPWTEGTDTQYF. The CDR3 DNA is TGTGCCAGCAGCTTATTGCCATGGACAGAAGGCACAGATACGCAGTATTTT.

The chain carries TRBV3-1 and TRBJ1-2; tentative D call: TRBD1 (5 bases). Trimming shortened V by 1 base and J by 5 bases, and 20 bases separated the two germline ends. The CDR3 sequence is 17 residues long. Germline CDR1 LGHDT, CDR2 YNNKEL (reference sequence). Here the CDR3 reads CASSQGRDPRGGYGYTF. CDR3 in DNA: TGTGCCAGCAGCCAAGGCCGGGACCCGAGGGGTGGGTATGGCTACACCTTC.

The chain uses TRBV10-3 and TRBJ2-4; 9 positions agree with TRBD2. Germline V gives CDR1 ENHRY, CDR2 SYGVKD. With V trimmed by 4 bases and J by 0 bases, 13 bases remained unmatched. The CDR3 contains 19 residues. CDR3 amino acids: CAISGSGLARRAAKNIQYF. In nucleotides, the CDR3 is TGTGCCATCAGTGGATCCGGACTAGCGAGAAGGGCAGCCAAAAACATTCAGTACTTC.

This clonotype was found many times. The V and J genes are TRBV27 and TRBJ1-4, with D unresolved. Germline-derived CDR1 and CDR2 are MNHEY and SMNVEV (reference sequence). This CDR3 has 15 residues. The ends were cut back, 3 bases at V and 0 bases at J, with 8 bases in the middle. CDR3 in amino acids: CASSFRDATNEKLFF. The DNA of the CDR3 is TGTGCCAGCAGTTTTAGGGATGCAACTAATGAAAAACTGTTTTTT.

This clonotype was found a few times. The chain is built from TRBV4-2 and TRBJ2-7, with D possibly TRBD1 on 6 matching bases. Trimming cost V 0 bases and J 7 bases, with 13 bases left between them. This CDR3 has 14 residues. CDR1 and CDR2 (germline): LGHNA, YNFKEQ. The CDR3 nucleotides read TGTGCCAGCAGCCAAGAATCCAGGGGCGAGGAGCAGTACGTC. Its translation is CASSQESRGEEQYV.

This chain uses TRBV9 with TRBJ2-3, with D hard to call. Germline CDR1 reads SGDLS; CDR2 reads YYNGEE. The CDR3 extends over 13 amino acids. Deletions cut 5 bases from V and 0 bases from J, with 7 bases between. The DNA for the CDR3 is TGTGCCAGCAGAGGGTCTAGCACAGATACGCAGTATTTT. Its protein product is CASRGSSTDTQYF.

V is TRBV3-1 and J is TRBJ2-1; perhaps TRBD2 as D (6 bases). This CDR3 comprises 16 residues. CDR1 and CDR2 (germline): LGHDT, YNNKEL (reference sequence). Trimming took 1 base from V and 5 from J, leaving 15 bases between them. The CDR3 DNA follows: TGTGCCAGCAGCCAAGCACTAGCAAACCTACACAATGAGCAGTTCTTC. Amino acids: CASSQALANLHNEQFF.

The chain uses TRBV7-2 and TRBJ2-2, with TRBD2 matching 8 bases. From germline, CDR1 is SGHTA and CDR2 FQGNSA. J gave up 6 bases and V 8 bases, and 17 bases lay outside the gene matches. The CDR3 is 17 amino acids. As DNA, the CDR3 is TGTGCCAGCGGACTTCTCAGCGGGAGAACGGTCCCCGGGGAGCTGTTTTTT. Amino acids: CASGLLSGRTVPGELFF.

This clonotype was observed a handful of times. The chain joins TRBV12-3 or TRBV12-4 to TRBJ2-2; 7 nucleotides agree with TRBD2. Trimming removed 5 bases from V and 2 bases from J; junction bases left unmatched: 8. The CDR3 totals 16 residues. Written as DNA, the CDR3 is TGTGCCAGCAGTCCCTGGACTAGTCCTAACACCGGGGAGCTGTTTTTT. It translates to CASSPWTSPNTGELFF.

The chain links TRBV20-1 to TRBJ2-5; D remains unclear. This CDR3 has 13 residues. V lost 3 bases and J lost 0, with 8 bases in between. Germline values: CDR1 DFQATT, CDR2 SNEGSKA (reference sequence). The CDR3 here is CSASRPYQETQYF. As DNA, the CDR3 is TGCAGTGCTAGCCGACCGTACCAAGAGACCCAGTACTTC.

This chain links TRBV20-1 with TRBJ2-2; 7 bases are shared with TRBD2. This CDR3 contains 13 residues. CDR1 and CDR2 from the germline V gene are DFQATT and SNEGSKA (reference sequence). After removal of 4 bases from V and 4 bases from J, the junction contained 3 bases not matched to a gene. The CDR3 DNA follows: TGCAGTGCTATGTCTAGCGGCACCGGGGAGCTGTTTTTT. This codes for CSAMSSGTGELFF.

This clonotype showed up many times. This rearrangement joins TRBV6-5 to TRBJ1-1; D is undetermined. There are 16 residues in the CDR3. The V and J ends lost 1 base and 1 base respectively, with 13 bases between them. CDR1 MNHEY and CDR2 SVGAGI come from the germline V gene. The CDR3 loop reads CASSYWRAGKNTEAFF. In DNA form, the CDR3 reads TGTGCCAGCAGTTACTGGAGGGCAGGCAAGAACACTGAAGCTTTCTTT.

The chain recombines TRBV4-1 with TRBJ1-4; 8 bases are a match to TRBD1. The CDR3 runs 16 residues. In germline, CDR1 is MGHRA, CDR2 YSYEKL. The V segment lost 2 bases and the J segment 0 bases; nucleotides outside the gene matches: 2. In DNA form, the CDR3 reads TGCGCCAGCAGCCAAACAGGGGGGGCAACTAATGAAAAACTGTTTTTT. Translated, it gives CASSQTGGATNEKLFF.

This clonotype occurred a few times. The gene calls are TRBV6-2 or TRBV6-3 and TRBJ2-7; no firm D call. Trimming took 4 bases from V and 7 from J, leaving 8 bases between them. This CDR3 is 11 amino acids long. CDR1 and CDR2 from the germline V gene are MNHEY and SVGEGT. The CDR3 DNA reads TGTGCCAGCAGTTCCGTCGGAGAGCAGTACGTC. Its translation is CASSSVGEQYV.

This clonotype has only a few counts. V usage is TRBV6-1 and J usage is TRBJ2-3; 9 bases match TRBD1. V trimming: 7 bases; J trimming: 1 base; junction bases outside the gene matches: 9. CDR1 MNHNS and CDR2 SASEGT come from the germline V gene. CDR3 length equals 16 residues. The CDR3 is CASTNQQGAGTDTQYF. The CDR3 DNA reads TGTGCCAGCACCAACCAACAGGGGGCCGGCACAGATACGCAGTATTTT.

The chain combines TRBV20-1 with TRBJ1-5; D may be TRBD1 (5 bases). Germline CDR1 and CDR2: DFQATT and SNEGSKA (reference sequence). The CDR3 loop spans 16 amino acids. V was cut by 4 bases and J by 0 bases, with 16 bases left in between. CDR3 sequence reads: CSAIFGAGNSNQPQHF. Written as DNA, the CDR3 is TGCAGTGCTATCTTTGGGGCAGGGAATAGCAATCAGCCCCAGCATTTT.

This clonotype has a handful of counts. The chain employs TRBV11-2 and TRBJ1-1; D is ambiguous. Between the trimmed V and J ends, which lost 5 bases and 1 base, there was a span of 11 bases. This CDR3 contains 14 residues. Germline CDR1 and CDR2: SGHAT and FQNNGV. CDR3 coding DNA: TGTGCCAGCAGCGAGTGGTGGGCGAACACTGAAGCTTTCTTT. It encodes CASSEWWANTEAFF.

This clonotype occurred a few times. This chain uses TRBV20-1 with TRBJ2-2; no firm D call. The V gene lost 6 bases and the J gene lost 6 bases, with 14 bases spanning the gap. Germline loops: CDR1 DFQATT, CDR2 SNEGSKA (reference sequence). The CDR3 loop spans 13 amino acids. CDR3 sequence reads: CSAPWLGPGELFF. CDR3 sequence (DNA): TGCAGTGCCCCGTGGCTCGGGCCCGGGGAGCTGTTTTTT.

This clonotype showed up many times. The J gene is TRBJ2-1, the V gene TRBV29-1; 7 positions match TRBD2. CDR1 is SQVTM and CDR2 is ANQGSEA in the germline V gene. V gave up 5 bases and J gave up 0 bases; unmatched junction bases: 4. The CDR3 length is 14 residues. Here the CDR3 reads CSVRRGSSYNEQFF. CDR3 nucleotides: TGCAGCGTTAGGCGGGGGTCCTCCTACAATGAGCAGTTCTTC.

The chain couples TRBV24-1 to TRBJ2-6; perhaps TRBD2 as D (5 bases). The germline V gene encodes CDR1 KGHDR and CDR2 SFDVKD. This CDR3 contains 15 residues. V was shortened by 5 bases and J by 4 bases, with 11 bases between the two germline ends. CDR3 sequence reads: CATSGAGAGANVLTF. The CDR3 DNA reads TGTGCCACCAGTGGGGCGGGTGCCGGGGCCAACGTCCTGACTTTC.

This sequence joins TRBV3-1 and TRBJ2-5; TRBD1 might be the D (5 bases). Germline CDR1 reads LGHDT; CDR2 reads YNNKEL (reference sequence). CDR3 length: 17 residues. The germline V and J ends were trimmed by 2 bases and 4 bases, with 20 bases remaining between them. CDR3 residues: CASSQPSGRQGRETQYF. In nucleotides, the CDR3 is TGTGCCAGCAGCCAACCCTCCGGTCGGCAGGGAAGAGAGACCCAGTACTTC.

The rearrangement joins TRBV11-2 to TRBJ2-1, with 13 nucleotides matching TRBD2. The germline V gene encodes CDR1 SGHAT and CDR2 FQNNGV. V lost 5 bases to trimming and J lost 4 bases; unmatched junction nucleotides: 5. The CDR3 sequence is 16 residues long. The chain's CDR3 is CASSQLAGGMYNEQFF. In DNA, the CDR3 is TGTGCCAGCAGCCAACTAGCGGGGGGGATGTACAATGAGCAGTTCTTC. The entire variable domain, with the rest obtained from reference TRBV11-2 and TRBJ2-1, is as follows: EAGVAQSPRYKIIEKRQSVAFWCNPISGHATLYWYQQILGQGPKLLIQFQNNGVVDDSQLPKDRFSAERLKGVDSTLKIQPAKLEDSAVYLCASSQLAGGMYNEQFFGPGTRLTVL.

CDR3 region: CASSTLRLNYNEQFF. In DNA form, the CDR3 reads TGTGCCAGCAGTACATTGAGACTAAACTACAATGAGCAGTTCTTC. The chain couples TRBV27 to TRBJ2-1; D may be TRBD2 (5 bases). The CDR3 extends over 15 amino acids. Germline CDR1 reads MNHEY; CDR2 reads SMNVEV (reference sequence). Between the trimmed V and J ends, which lost 5 bases and 3 bases, there was a span of 14 bases.

This clonotype came up many times. The CDR3 sequence is CSAQNRGANYGYTF. Written as DNA, the CDR3 is TGCAGTGCTCAGAACAGGGGAGCTAACTATGGCTACACCTTC. The rearrangement joins TRBV20-1 to TRBJ1-2, with 7 positions matching TRBD1. The CDR3 spans 14 residues. After removal of 5 bases from V and 0 bases from J, the junction contained 6 bases not matched to a gene. The V gene's germline CDR1 is DFQATT and CDR2 SNEGSKA (reference sequence).

This clonotype was counted at least ten times. The chain carries TRBV7-6 and TRBJ2-1, with TRBD2 as a possible D gene (6 bases). V lost 11 bases, J lost 7 bases, and 18 bases lay in between. Germline V lookup: CDR1 SGHVS, CDR2 FNYEAQ. This CDR3 region has 13 residues. CDR3 DNA sequence: TGTGCCTCGAGCGGGCAAGGGTGGAATGAGCAGTTCTTC. This gives the protein CASSGQGWNEQFF.

This clonotype was seen a few times. V gene TRBV12-3 or TRBV12-4 combines with J gene TRBJ1-5, with D unresolved. The CDR3 is 14 residues long. V lost 2 bases to trimming and J lost 2 bases, with 7 bases between them. The chain's CDR3 is CASSLMAGNQPQHF. For the CDR3, the DNA is TGTGCCAGCAGTTTAATGGCAGGCAATCAGCCCCAGCATTTT.

The chain recombines TRBV9 with TRBJ2-1; tentatively, D is TRBD1 or TRBD2 (5 bases each). Germline CDR1 SGDLS, CDR2 YYNGEE. Trimming stripped 4 bases from V and 0 bases from J, with 11 bases between. The CDR3 runs to 15 residues. The DNA of the CDR3 is TGTGCCAGCAGCCCCTGGGGGACCTCCTACAATGAGCAGTTCTTC. Translating it yields CASSPWGTSYNEQFF.